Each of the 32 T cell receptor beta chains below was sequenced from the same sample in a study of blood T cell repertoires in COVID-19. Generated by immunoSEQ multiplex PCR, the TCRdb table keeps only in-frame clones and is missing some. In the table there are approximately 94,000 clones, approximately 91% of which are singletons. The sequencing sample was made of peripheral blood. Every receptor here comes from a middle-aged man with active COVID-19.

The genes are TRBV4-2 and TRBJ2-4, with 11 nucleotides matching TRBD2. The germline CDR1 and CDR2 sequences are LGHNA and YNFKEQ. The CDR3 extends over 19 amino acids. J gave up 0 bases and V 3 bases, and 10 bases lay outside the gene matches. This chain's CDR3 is CASSHGVGTSGLAKNIQYF. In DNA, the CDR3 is TGTGCCAGCAGCCACGGAGTCGGGACTAGCGGACTAGCCAAAAACATTCAGTACTTC.

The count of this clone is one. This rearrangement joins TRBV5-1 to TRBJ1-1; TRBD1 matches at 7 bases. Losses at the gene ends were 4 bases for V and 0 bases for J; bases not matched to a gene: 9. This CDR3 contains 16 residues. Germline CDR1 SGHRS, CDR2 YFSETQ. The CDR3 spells CASSPLRTGVNTEAFF. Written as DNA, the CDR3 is TGCGCCAGCAGCCCCCTGAGGACAGGAGTGAACACTGAAGCTTTCTTT.

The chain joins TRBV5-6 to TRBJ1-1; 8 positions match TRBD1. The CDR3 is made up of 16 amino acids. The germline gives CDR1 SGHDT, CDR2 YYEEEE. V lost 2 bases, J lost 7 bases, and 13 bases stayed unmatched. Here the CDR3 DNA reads TGTGCCAGCAGCTTTTTTGTTTACAGGGGGTTTAATGAAGCTTTCTTT. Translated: CASSFFVYRGFNEAFF.

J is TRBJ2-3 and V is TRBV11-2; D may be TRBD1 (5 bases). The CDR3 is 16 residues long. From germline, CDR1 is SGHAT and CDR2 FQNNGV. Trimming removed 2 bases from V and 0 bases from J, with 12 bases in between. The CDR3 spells CASSLQGFSSTDTQYF. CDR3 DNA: TGTGCCAGCAGCTTACAGGGTTTCTCTAGCACAGATACGCAGTATTTT.

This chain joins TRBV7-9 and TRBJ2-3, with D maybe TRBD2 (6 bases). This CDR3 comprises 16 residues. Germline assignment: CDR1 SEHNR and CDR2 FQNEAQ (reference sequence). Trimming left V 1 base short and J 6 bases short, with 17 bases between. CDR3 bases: TGTGCCAGCAGCTTAGAGTGGTACACCCGGGAGGATACGCAGTATTTT. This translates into CASSLEWYTREDTQYF. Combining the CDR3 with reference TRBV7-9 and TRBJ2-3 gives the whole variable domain DTGVSQNPRHKITKRGQNVTFRCDPISEHNRLYWYRQTLGQGPEFLTYFQNEAQLEKSRLLSDRFSAERPKGSFSTLEIQRTEQGDSAMYLCASSLEWYTREDTQYFGPGTRLTVL.

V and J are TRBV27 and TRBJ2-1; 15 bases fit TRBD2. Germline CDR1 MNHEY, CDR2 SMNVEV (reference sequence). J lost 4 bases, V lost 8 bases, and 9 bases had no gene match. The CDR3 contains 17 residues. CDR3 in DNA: TGTGCCAGCTTCGGACTAGCGGGAGGGACCGCGTACAATGAGCAGTTCTTC. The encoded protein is CASFGLAGGTAYNEQFF.

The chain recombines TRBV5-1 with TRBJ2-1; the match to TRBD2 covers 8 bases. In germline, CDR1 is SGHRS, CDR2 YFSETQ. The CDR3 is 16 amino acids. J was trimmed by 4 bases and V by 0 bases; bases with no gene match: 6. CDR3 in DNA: TGCGCCAGCAGCTTGGGGGGATCTAGCGGGTACAATGAGCAGTTCTTC. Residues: CASSLGGSSGYNEQFF.

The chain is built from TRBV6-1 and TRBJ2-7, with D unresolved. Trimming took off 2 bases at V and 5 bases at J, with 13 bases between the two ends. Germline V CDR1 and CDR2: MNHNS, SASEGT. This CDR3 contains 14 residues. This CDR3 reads CASSELGRLNEQYF. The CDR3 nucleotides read TGTGCCAGCAGTGAACTCGGCAGGCTGAACGAGCAGTACTTC.

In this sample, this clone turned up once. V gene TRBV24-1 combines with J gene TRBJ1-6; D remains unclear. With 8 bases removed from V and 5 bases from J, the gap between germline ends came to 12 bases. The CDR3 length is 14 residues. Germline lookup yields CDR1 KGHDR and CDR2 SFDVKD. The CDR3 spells CATMRQKNNSPLHF. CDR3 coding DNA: TGTGCCACCATGAGGCAGAAAAATAATTCACCCCTCCACTTT.

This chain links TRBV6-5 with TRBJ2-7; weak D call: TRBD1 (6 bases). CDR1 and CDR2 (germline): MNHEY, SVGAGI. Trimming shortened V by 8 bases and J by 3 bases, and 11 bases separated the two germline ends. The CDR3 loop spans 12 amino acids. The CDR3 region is CASGRDNYEQYF. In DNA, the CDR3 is TGTGCCAGCGGTCGGGACAACTACGAGCAGTACTTC.

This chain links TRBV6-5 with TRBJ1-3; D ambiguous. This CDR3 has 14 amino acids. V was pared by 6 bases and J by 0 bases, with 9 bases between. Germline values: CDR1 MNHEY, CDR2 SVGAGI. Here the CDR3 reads CASRSSVSGNTIYF. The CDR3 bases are TGTGCCAGCAGGTCCAGTGTCTCTGGAAACACCATATATTTT.

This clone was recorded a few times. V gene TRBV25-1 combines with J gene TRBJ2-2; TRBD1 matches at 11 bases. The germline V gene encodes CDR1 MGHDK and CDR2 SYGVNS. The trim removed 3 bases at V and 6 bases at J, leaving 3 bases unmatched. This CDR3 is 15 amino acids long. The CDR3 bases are TGTGCCAGCAGTGAGGGACAGGGGGAGGCCGGGGAGCTGTTTTTT. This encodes CASSEGQGEAGELFF.

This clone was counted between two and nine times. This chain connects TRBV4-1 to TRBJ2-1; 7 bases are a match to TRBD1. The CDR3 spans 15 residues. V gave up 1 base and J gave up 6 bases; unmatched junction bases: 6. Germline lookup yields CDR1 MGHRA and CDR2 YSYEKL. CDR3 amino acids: CASSQGGTEANEQFF. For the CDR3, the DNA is TGCGCCAGCAGCCAAGGTGGGACAGAGGCCAATGAGCAGTTCTTC.

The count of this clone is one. The CDR3 sequence: CASSPGQGFYNEQFF. In DNA, the CDR3 is TGTGCCAGCAGCCCCGGACAGGGGTTCTACAATGAGCAGTTCTTC. The rearrangement joins TRBV11-3 to TRBJ2-1; the match to TRBD1 covers 9 bases. Looked up from germline, CDR1 is SGHNT and CDR2 is YENEEA. The CDR3 is 15 amino acids. The V segment lost 5 bases and the J segment 3 bases; nucleotides outside the gene matches: 5. Together with reference TRBV11-3 and TRBJ2-1, the CDR3 gives the full variable domain: EAGVVQSPRYKIIEKKQPVAFWCNPISGHNTLYWYLQNLGQGPELLIRYENEEAVDDSQLPKDRFSAERLKGVDSTLKIQPAELGDSAVYLCASSPGQGFYNEQFFGPGTRLTVL.

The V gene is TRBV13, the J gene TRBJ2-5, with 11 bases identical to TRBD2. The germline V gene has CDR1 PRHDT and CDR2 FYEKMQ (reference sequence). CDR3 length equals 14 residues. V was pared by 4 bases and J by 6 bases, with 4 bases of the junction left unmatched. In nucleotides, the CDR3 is TGTGCCAGCAGCTCTCTAGCGGGAGGAAAGACCCAGTACTTC. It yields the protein CASSSLAGGKTQYF.

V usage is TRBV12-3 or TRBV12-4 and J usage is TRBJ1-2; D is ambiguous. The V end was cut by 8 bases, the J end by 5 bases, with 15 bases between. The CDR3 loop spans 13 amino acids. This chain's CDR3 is CASGERRGYGYTF. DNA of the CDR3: TGTGCCAGCGGAGAACGGAGAGGTTATGGCTACACCTTC.

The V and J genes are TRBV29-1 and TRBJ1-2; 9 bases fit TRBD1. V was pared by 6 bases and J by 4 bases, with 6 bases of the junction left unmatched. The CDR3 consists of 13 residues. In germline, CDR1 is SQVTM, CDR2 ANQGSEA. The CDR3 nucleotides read TGCAGCGTCGGGGACAGGGAAAGCTATGGCTACACCTTC. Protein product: CSVGDRESYGYTF.

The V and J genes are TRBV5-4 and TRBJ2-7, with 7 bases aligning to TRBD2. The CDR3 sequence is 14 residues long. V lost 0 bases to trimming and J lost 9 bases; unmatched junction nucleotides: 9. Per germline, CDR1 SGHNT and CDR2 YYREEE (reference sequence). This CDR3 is CASSLAGGRARQYV. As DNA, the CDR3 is TGTGCCAGCAGCTTGGCGGGAGGCAGGGCTAGGCAGTACGTC.

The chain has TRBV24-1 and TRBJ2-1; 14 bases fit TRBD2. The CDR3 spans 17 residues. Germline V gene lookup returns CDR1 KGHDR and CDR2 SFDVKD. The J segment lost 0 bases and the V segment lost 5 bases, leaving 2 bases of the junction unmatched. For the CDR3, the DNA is TGTGCCACCAGTGGACTAGCGGGAGGGCCCTCCTACAATGAGCAGTTCTTC. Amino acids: CATSGLAGGPSYNEQFF.

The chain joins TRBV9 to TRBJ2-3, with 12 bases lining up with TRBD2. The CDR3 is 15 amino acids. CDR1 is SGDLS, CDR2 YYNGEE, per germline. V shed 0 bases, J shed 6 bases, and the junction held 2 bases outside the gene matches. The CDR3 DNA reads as TGTGCCAGCAGCGTAGGGGGACTAGCGGGCGATACGCAGTATTTT. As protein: CASSVGGLAGDTQYF.

As DNA, the CDR3 is TGTGCCAGCAGCTTAGGTACAGGGGGTGTGGGTCAGCCCCAGCATTTT. Translated: CASSLGTGGVGQPQHF. This chain connects TRBV7-9 to TRBJ1-5; 8 nucleotides match TRBD1. The CDR3 runs to 16 residues. Looked up from germline, CDR1 is SEHNR and CDR2 is FQNEAQ (reference sequence). Losses at the gene ends were 1 base for V and 6 bases for J; bases not matched to a gene: 8. Based on the CDR3 plus reference TRBV7-9 and TRBJ1-5, the full variable domain is DTGVSQNPRHKITKRGQNVTFRCDPISEHNRLYWYRQTLGQGPEFLTYFQNEAQLEKSRLLSDRFSAERPKGSFSTLEIQRTEQGDSAMYLCASSLGTGGVGQPQHFGDGTRLSIL.

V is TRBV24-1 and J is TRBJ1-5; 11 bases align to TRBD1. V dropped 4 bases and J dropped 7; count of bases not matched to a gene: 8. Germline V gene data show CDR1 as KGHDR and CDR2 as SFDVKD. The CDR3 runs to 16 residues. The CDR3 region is CATSDTGQGARQPQHF. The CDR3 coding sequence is TGTGCCACCAGTGACACCGGACAGGGGGCCCGCCAGCCCCAGCATTTT.

CDR3 nucleotide sequence: TGTGCCAGCAGCTTGAGCGGGGGGGACTTGGAGACCCAGTACTTC. Amino acid sequence: CASSLSGGDLETQYF. The chain couples TRBV3-1 (or the pseudogene TRBV3-2) to TRBJ2-5; TRBD2 aligns across 10 bases. The V and J ends lost 5 bases and 5 bases, in that order; junction bases with no gene match: 8. Germline V CDR1 and CDR2: LGHDT, YNNKEL (reference sequence). The CDR3 contains 15 residues.

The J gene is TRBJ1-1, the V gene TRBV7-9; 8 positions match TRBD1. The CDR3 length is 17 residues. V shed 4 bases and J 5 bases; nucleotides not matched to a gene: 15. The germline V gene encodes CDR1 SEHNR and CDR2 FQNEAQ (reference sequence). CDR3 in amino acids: CASSSQQQDRGRTEAFF. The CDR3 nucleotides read TGTGCCAGCAGCTCTCAGCAGCAAGACAGGGGAAGGACTGAAGCTTTCTTT. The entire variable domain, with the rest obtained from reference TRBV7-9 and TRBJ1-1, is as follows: DTGVSQNPRHKITKRGQNVTFRCDPISEHNRLYWYRQTLGQGPEFLTYFQNEAQLEKSRLLSDRFSAERPKGSFSTLEIQRTEQGDSAMYLCASSSQQQDRGRTEAFFGQGTRLTVV.

CDR3 coding DNA: TGTGCCCCCCGGGACTCGGTCCGGTACAATGAGCAGTTCTTC. The encoded protein is CAPRDSVRYNEQFF. The chain recombines TRBV7-6 with TRBJ2-1; perhaps TRBD2 as D (6 bases). Germline V CDR1 and CDR2: SGHVS, FNYEAQ. The CDR3 sequence is 14 residues long. V lost 11 bases and J lost 4, with 18 bases in between.

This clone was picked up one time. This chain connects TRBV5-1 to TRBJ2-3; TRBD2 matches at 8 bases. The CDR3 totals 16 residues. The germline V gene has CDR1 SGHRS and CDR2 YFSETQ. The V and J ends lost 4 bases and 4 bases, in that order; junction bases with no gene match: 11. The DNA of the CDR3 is TGCGCCAGCAGCATCGGACTAGCCCGAGACTCAGATACGCAGTATTTT. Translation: CASSIGLARDSDTQYF.

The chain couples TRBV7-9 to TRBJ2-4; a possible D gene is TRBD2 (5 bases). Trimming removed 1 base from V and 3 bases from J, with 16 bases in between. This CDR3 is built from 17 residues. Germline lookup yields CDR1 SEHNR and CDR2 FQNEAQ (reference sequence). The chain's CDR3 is CASSLEGGGRGKNIQYF. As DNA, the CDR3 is TGTGCCAGCAGCTTAGAGGGCGGCGGCCGGGGCAAAAACATTCAGTACTTC.

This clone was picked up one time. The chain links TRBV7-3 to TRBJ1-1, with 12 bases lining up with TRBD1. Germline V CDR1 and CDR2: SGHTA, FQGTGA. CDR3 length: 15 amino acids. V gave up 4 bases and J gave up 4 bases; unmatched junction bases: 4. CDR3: CASSSGQGASTEAFF. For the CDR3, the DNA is TGTGCCAGCAGCTCGGGACAGGGGGCGAGCACTGAAGCTTTCTTT.

The CDR3 here is CASSARRGEFEQFF. For the CDR3, the DNA is TGTGCCAGCAGTGCCCGCCGAGGCGAATTTGAGCAGTTCTTC. The V gene is TRBV2, the J gene TRBJ2-1; no firm D call. The CDR3 runs to 14 residues. V shed 4 bases and J shed 9 bases, with 16 bases lying between them. Germline loops: CDR1 SNHLY, CDR2 FYNNEI.

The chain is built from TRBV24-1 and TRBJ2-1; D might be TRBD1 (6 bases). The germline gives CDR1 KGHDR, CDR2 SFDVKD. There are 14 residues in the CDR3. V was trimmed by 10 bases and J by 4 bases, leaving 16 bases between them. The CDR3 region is CATSRATGYNEQFF. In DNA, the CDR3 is TGTGCCACGAGTAGGGCGACAGGATACAATGAGCAGTTCTTC.

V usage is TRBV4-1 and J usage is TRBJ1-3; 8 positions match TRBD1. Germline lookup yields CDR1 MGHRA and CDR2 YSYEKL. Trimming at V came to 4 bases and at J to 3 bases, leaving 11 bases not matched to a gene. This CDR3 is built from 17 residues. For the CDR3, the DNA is TGCGCCAGCAGCCCAGGACCAGACAGGGGTGGTGGAAACACCATATATTTT. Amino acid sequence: CASSPGPDRGGGNTIYF.

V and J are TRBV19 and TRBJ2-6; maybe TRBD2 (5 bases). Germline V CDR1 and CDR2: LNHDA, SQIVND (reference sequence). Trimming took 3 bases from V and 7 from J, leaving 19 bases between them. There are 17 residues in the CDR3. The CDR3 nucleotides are TGTGCCAGTAGTATTGTAAGCGGACGGCTTCTAGCCAACGTCCTGACTTTC. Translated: CASSIVSGRLLANVLTF.